This entry lists 11 T cell receptor beta chains sequenced from one sample in a study of CD8 T cells in ankylosing spondylitis. Findings and limits, study-wide: Eight highly homologous variants formed a TCR beta motif that appeared characteristic of ankylosing spondylitis blood.

These receptors have no known antigen. One entry per CDR3 protein results from TCRdb running MiXCR on the 5' RACE reads. The sample shows 400,000 to 450,000 distinct CDR3 sequences, more than 15% of them seen only once. Specimen: blood, either unsorted or a sorted T cell fraction (not recorded which). The receptors were gathered from a male donor with ankylosing spondylitis.

The CDR3 region has the DNA TGCGCCAGCAGCTTGTCCCCGGGGAAGGACTATGGCTACACCTTC. It codes for CASSLSPGKDYGYTF. The V and J genes are TRBV5-1 and TRBJ1-2; D not certain. The CDR3 runs 15 residues. V lost 1 base and J lost 3, with 13 bases in between. Germline V CDR1 and CDR2: SGHRS, YFSETQ.

The chain links TRBV3-1 to TRBJ2-5; 8 nucleotides align to TRBD2. CDR1 LGHDT and CDR2 YNNKEL come from the germline V gene (reference sequence). V dropped 4 bases and J dropped 4; count of bases not matched to a gene: 14. This CDR3 is 17 amino acids long. The DNA for the CDR3 is TGTGCCAGCAGCCTAAACCCGACCGGGACTAGAAGAGAGACCCAGTACTTC. It translates to CASSLNPTGTRRETQYF.

This clonotype was found a few times. The chain recombines TRBV6-1 with TRBJ1-5, with 11 bases lining up with TRBD1. The CDR3 spans 14 residues. The V and J ends lost 6 bases and 5 bases, in that order; junction bases with no gene match: 3. CDR1 is MNHNS and CDR2 is SASEGT in the germline V gene. CDR3 DNA sequence: TGTGCCAGCAGGGGACAGGGGGACCATCAGCCCCAGCATTTT. Translating gives CASRGQGDHQPQHF.

This clonotype was recorded many times. The J gene is TRBJ1-3, the V gene TRBV12-3 or TRBV12-4; D is undetermined. The CDR3 length is 12 residues. Trimming removed 8 bases at V and 0 bases at J, with 5 bases between. The CDR3 sequence: CASGISGNTIYF. The CDR3 DNA follows: TGTGCCAGCGGGATCTCTGGAAACACCATATATTTT.

The genes are TRBV6-2 or TRBV6-3 and TRBJ2-7, with no clear D. CDR1 and CDR2 (germline): MNHEY, SVGEGT. V was trimmed by 2 bases and J by 2 bases, leaving 13 bases between them. This CDR3 spans 15 amino acids. CDR3 bases: TGTGCCAGCAGTTACCCGCGTGGCCAGGCCTACGAGCAGTACTTC. Translated: CASSYPRGQAYEQYF.

The chain combines TRBV29-1 with TRBJ2-3; D unclear. CDR3 size: 14 residues. Per germline, CDR1 SQVTM and CDR2 ANQGSEA. Trimming took off 2 bases at V and 4 bases at J, with 13 bases between the two ends. The CDR3 here is CSVESRRGADTQYF. The DNA for the CDR3 is TGCAGCGTTGAAAGCCGGCGAGGTGCAGATACGCAGTATTTT.

V usage is TRBV27 and J usage is TRBJ2-7; tentatively, D is TRBD2 (5 bases). Germline CDR1 MNHEY, CDR2 SMNVEV (reference sequence). Trimming took off 5 bases at V and 3 bases at J, with 14 bases between the two ends. The CDR3 is 14 residues long. The CDR3 nucleotides are TGTGCCAGCAGTACCGATAGCGAGAACTACGAGCAGTACTTC. Translation: CASSTDSENYEQYF.

The chain couples TRBV11-2 to TRBJ2-5; 16 positions agree with TRBD2. Trimming at V came to 5 bases and at J to 6 bases, leaving 9 bases not matched to a gene. The CDR3 covers 17 residues. Germline lookup yields CDR1 SGHAT and CDR2 FQNNGV. The CDR3 here is CASSPGLAGGQGKTQYF. CDR3 coding DNA: TGTGCCAGCAGCCCGGGACTAGCGGGGGGGCAGGGAAAGACCCAGTACTTC. Using reference TRBV11-2 and TRBJ2-5 for the parts outside the CDR3, the full variable domain is EAGVAQSPRYKIIEKRQSVAFWCNPISGHATLYWYQQILGQGPKLLIQFQNNGVVDDSQLPKDRFSAERLKGVDSTLKIQPAKLEDSAVYLCASSPGLAGGQGKTQYFGPGTRLLVL.

CDR3 region: CASSYGDRGNQPQHF. Written as DNA, the CDR3 is TGTGCCAGCAGTTACGGTGACCGGGGGAATCAGCCCCAGCATTTT. The chain is built from TRBV6-2 or TRBV6-3 and TRBJ1-5, with D possibly TRBD1 on 5 matching bases. This CDR3 has 15 residues. Germline CDR1 is MNHEY and CDR2 is SVGEGT. Trimming stripped 2 bases from V and 4 bases from J, with 12 bases between.

The chain employs TRBV30 and TRBJ2-1; perhaps TRBD2 as D (6 bases). V gave up 3 bases and J gave up 14 bases, with 17 bases separating them. The germline V gene encodes CDR1 GTSNPN and CDR2 SVGIG (reference sequence). CDR3 length: 12 amino acids. DNA for the CDR3: TGTGCCTGGAGGAACGTGATGGGCGGGGAGTTCTTC. Its protein product is CAWRNVMGGEFF.

The chain combines TRBV6-1 with TRBJ1-5; a possible D gene is TRBD1 (6 bases). This CDR3 has 16 residues. V was shortened by 2 bases and J by 6 bases, with 17 bases between the two germline ends. Germline CDR1 MNHNS, CDR2 SASEGT. CDR3: CASSEFGKGGLQPQHF. The DNA for the CDR3 is TGTGCCAGCAGTGAATTCGGGAAAGGGGGACTTCAGCCCCAGCATTTT.